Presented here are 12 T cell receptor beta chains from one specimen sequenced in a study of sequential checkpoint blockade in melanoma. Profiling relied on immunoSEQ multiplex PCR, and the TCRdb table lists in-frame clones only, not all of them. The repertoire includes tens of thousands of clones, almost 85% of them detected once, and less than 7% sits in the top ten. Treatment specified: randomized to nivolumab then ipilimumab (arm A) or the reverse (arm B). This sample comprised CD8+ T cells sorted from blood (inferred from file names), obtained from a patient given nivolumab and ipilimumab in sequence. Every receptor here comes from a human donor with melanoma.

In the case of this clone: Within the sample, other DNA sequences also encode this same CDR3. This CDR3 is CASSLAGGPRETQYF. DNA of the CDR3: TGTGCCAGTAGTCTAGCGGGAGGGCCTCGAGAGACCCAGTACTTC. This chain links TRBV19 with TRBJ2-5; 12 positions match TRBD2. J was trimmed by 4 bases and V by 5 bases; bases with no gene match: 5. The CDR3 contains 15 residues. Germline CDR1 is LNHDA and CDR2 is SQIVND (reference sequence).

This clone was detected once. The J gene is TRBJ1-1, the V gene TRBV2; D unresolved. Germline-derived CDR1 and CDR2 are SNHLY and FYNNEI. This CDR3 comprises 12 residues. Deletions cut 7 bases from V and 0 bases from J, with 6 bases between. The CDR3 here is CASTGMNTEAFF. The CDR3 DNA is TGTGCCAGCACCGGGATGAACACTGAAGCTTTCTTT. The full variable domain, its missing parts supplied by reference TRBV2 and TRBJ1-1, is EPEVTQTPSHQVTQMGQEVILRCVPISNHLYFYWYRQILGQKVEFLVSFYNNEISEKSEIFDDQFSVERPDGSNFTLKIRSTKLEDSAMYFCASTGMNTEAFFGQGTRLTVV.

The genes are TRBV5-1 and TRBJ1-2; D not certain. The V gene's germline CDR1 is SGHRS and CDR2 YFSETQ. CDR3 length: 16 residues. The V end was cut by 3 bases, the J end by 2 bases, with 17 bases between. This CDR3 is CASSYGMDGTNYGYTF. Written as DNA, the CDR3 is TGCGCCAGCAGCTACGGGATGGACGGCACGAACTATGGCTACACCTTC.

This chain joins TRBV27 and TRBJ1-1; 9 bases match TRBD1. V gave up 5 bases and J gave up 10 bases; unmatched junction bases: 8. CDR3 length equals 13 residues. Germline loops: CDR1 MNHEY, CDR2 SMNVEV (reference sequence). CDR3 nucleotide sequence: TGTGCCAGCAGTACCCGGGACAGGGTAAGAGCTTTCTTT. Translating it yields CASSTRDRVRAFF.

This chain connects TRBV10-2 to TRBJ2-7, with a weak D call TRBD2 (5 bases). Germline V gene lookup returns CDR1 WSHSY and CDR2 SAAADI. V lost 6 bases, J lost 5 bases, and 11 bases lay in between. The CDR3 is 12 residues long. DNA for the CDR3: TGCGCCAGCAGCCCCGCCGGGGACGAGCAGTACTTC. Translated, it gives CASSPAGDEQYF.

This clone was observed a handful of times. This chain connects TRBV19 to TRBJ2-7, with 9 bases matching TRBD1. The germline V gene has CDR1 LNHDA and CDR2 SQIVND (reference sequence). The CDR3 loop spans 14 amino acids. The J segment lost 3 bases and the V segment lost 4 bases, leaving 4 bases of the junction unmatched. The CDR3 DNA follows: TGTGCCAGTAGTACCGGGACAGGGTTCTACGAGCAGTACTTC. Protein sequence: CASSTGTGFYEQYF.

Here the CDR3 DNA reads TGTGCCAGCTCCGGGGCTAGGGGGCACTATGGCTACACCTTC. Translation gives CASSGARGHYGYTF. The chain links TRBV6-1 to TRBJ1-2; TRBD1 aligns across 7 bases. The germline gives CDR1 MNHNS, CDR2 SASEGT. The V and J ends lost 8 bases and 3 bases, in that order; junction bases with no gene match: 9. The CDR3 has 14 residues.

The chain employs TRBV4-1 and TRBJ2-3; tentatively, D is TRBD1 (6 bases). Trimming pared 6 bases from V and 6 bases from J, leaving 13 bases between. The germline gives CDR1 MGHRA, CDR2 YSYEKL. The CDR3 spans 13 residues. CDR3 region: CASSPDRWDTQYF. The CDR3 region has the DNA TGCGCCAGCAGTCCCGACAGGTGGGATACGCAGTATTTT.

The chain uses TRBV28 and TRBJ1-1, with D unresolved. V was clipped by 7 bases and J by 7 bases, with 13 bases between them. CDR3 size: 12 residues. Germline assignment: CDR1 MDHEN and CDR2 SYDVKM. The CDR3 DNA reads TGTGCCAGCAAGTGGAAACAGAGTGAAGCTTTCTTT. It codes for CASKWKQSEAFF.

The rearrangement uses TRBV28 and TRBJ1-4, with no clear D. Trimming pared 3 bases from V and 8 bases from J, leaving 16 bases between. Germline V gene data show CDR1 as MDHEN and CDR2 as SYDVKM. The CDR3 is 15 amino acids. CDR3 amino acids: CASSFGIPAREKLFF. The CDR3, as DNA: TGTGCCAGCAGTTTCGGGATCCCCGCAAGGGAAAAACTGTTTTTT.

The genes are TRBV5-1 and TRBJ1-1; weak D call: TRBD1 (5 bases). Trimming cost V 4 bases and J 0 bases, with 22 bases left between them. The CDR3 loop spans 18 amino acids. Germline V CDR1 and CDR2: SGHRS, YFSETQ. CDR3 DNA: TGCGCCAGCAGCCCCAGCCCCGACAGACTTAAAATGAACACTGAAGCTTTCTTT. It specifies CASSPSPDRLKMNTEAFF.

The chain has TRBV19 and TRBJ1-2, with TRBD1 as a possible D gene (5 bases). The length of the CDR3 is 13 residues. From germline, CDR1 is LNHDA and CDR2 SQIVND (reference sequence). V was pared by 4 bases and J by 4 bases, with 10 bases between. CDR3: CASSTQGLYGYTF. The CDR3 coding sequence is TGTGCCAGTAGTACTCAGGGCCTCTATGGCTACACCTTC. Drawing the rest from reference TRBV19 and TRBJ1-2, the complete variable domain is DGGITQSPKYLFRKEGQNVTLSCEQNLNHDAMYWYRQDPGQGLRLIYYSQIVNDFQKGDIAEGYSVSREKKESFPLTVTSAQKNPTAFYLCASSTQGLYGYTFGSGTRLTVV.